The 11 T cell receptor beta chains in this list originate from one sample, sequenced in a study of blood T cell repertoires in COVID-19. Clones were sequenced by immunoSEQ multiplex PCR, and TCRdb holds only the in-frame ones, with some missing. Of about 44,000 clones in the sample, about 88% were seen once. Material: peripheral blood. The receptors were gathered from a human donor in a cohort sampled during active COVID-19.

This clone was seen once. The chain carries TRBV27 and TRBJ2-1; 14 bases align to TRBD2. This CDR3 region has 18 residues. The germline V gene encodes CDR1 MNHEY and CDR2 SMNVEV (reference sequence). V lost 5 bases, J lost 0 bases, and 6 bases stayed unmatched. The CDR3 region is CASSRRTSGGYSYNEQFF. The CDR3 coding sequence is TGTGCCAGCAGTCGTCGGACTAGCGGGGGGTACTCCTACAATGAGCAGTTCTTC.

The genes are TRBV3-1 (or the pseudogene TRBV3-2) and TRBJ2-2; the D is unclear. The CDR3 sequence is 14 residues long. Germline-derived CDR1 and CDR2 are LGHDT and YNNKEL (reference sequence). Trimming stripped 4 bases from V and 2 bases from J, with 8 bases between. The CDR3 nucleotides are TGTGCCAGCAGCCGAGGAATCAACACCGGGGAGCTGTTTTTT. This sequence encodes CASSRGINTGELFF.

The J gene is TRBJ2-3, the V gene TRBV3-1 (or the pseudogene TRBV3-2), with a weak D call TRBD1 (6 bases). The V gene's germline CDR1 is LGHDT and CDR2 YNNKEL (reference sequence). V was clipped by 0 bases and J by 2 bases, with 15 bases between them. The CDR3 is 17 amino acids. In DNA form, the CDR3 reads TGTGCCAGCAGCCAAGACCCCCCAGGGGACCTCACAGATACGCAGTATTTT. Its translation is CASSQDPPGDLTDTQYF.

The chain recombines TRBV21-1 with TRBJ2-5; TRBD1 reflects the table's D call only, with no check against the DNA. TRBV21-1 is annotated as a pseudogene. The CDR3 is 16 amino acids. The CDR3 here is CASRPRPQGAEETQYF. The CDR3 DNA follows: TGTGCCAGCAGGCCTAGACCACAGGGGGCTGAGGAGACCCAGTACTTC.

The rearrangement uses TRBV19 and TRBJ2-1, with D maybe TRBD2 (6 bases). The CDR3 has 13 residues. V lost 7 bases and J lost 12, with 19 bases in between. The V gene's germline CDR1 is LNHDA and CDR2 SQIVND (reference sequence). The CDR3 reads CASTGAGGIGQFF. The CDR3 nucleotides read TGTGCCAGTACTGGAGCCGGGGGAATTGGGCAGTTCTTC.

This rearrangement joins TRBV19 to TRBJ1-4; D possibly corresponds to TRBD1 (5 bases). The CDR3 has 16 amino acids. The V end lost 5 bases, the J end lost 0 bases, and 13 bases lay between the germline ends. The germline V gene has CDR1 LNHDA and CDR2 SQIVND (reference sequence). As DNA, the CDR3 is TGTGCCAGTAGTTCAGGACACCCTGCAACTAATGAAAAACTGTTTTTT. Translating it yields CASSSGHPATNEKLFF.

The chain carries TRBV5-8 and TRBJ1-1, with D maybe TRBD1 (6 bases). Germline V CDR1 and CDR2: SGHTS, YDEGEE. Trimming took off 4 bases at V and 0 bases at J, with 13 bases between the two ends. The CDR3 consists of 15 residues. The CDR3 nucleotides read TGTGCCAGCAGCCGTCTCGGACAGATGAACACTGAAGCTTTCTTT. Protein: CASSRLGQMNTEAFF.

This sequence joins TRBV30 and TRBJ2-5; 10 bases fit TRBD1. Trimming at V came to 5 bases and at J to 13 bases, leaving 10 bases not matched to a gene. Germline V gene sequence: CDR1 GTSNPN, CDR2 SVGIG (reference sequence). The CDR3 is 12 residues long. As DNA, the CDR3 is TGTGCCTGGTCTGGACAGGGGGGCCGGGCGTACTTC. Its protein is CAWSGQGGRAYF.

This clone appeared a single time. The chain links TRBV11-2 to TRBJ2-7, with TRBD2 as a possible D gene (6 bases). The CDR3 has 14 amino acids. Trimming shortened V by 5 bases and J by 2 bases, and 13 bases separated the two germline ends. Germline V lookup: CDR1 SGHAT, CDR2 FQNNGV. The CDR3 DNA reads as TGTGCCAGCAGCGTCGCGGGAAATCCCTACGAGCAGTACGTC. Amino acid sequence: CASSVAGNPYEQYV.

This chain links TRBV6-5 with TRBJ1-1; D call uncertain. The V end lost 10 bases, the J end lost 1 base, and 7 bases lay between the germline ends. CDR1 is MNHEY and CDR2 is SVGAGI in the germline V gene. The CDR3 is 11 amino acids. The CDR3 reads CATGPNTEAFF. The CDR3 DNA reads as TGTGCCACAGGCCCGAACACTGAAGCTTTCTTT.

The chain joins TRBV7-9 to TRBJ1-3; TRBD1 matches 8 bases. The CDR3 loop spans 15 amino acids. Germline-derived CDR1 and CDR2 are SEHNR and FQNEAQ (reference sequence). With V trimmed by 7 bases and J by 0 bases, 5 bases remained unmatched. The CDR3 DNA sequence: TGTGCCAGCAATGGACAGGGAAACTCTGGAAACACCATATATTTT. Residues: CASNGQGNSGNTIYF.